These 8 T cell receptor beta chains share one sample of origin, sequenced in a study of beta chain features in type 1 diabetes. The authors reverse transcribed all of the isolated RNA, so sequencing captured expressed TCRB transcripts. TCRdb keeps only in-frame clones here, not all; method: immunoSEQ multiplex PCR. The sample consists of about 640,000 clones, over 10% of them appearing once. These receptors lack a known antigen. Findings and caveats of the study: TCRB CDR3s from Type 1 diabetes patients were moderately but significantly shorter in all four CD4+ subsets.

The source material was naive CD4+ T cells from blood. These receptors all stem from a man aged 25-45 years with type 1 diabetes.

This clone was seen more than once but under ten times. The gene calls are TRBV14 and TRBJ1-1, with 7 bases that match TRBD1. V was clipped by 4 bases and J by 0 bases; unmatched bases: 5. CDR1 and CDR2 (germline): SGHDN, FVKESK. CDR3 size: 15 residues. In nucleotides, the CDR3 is TGTGCCAGCAGCCGGGACAGCCCGATGAACACTGAAGCTTTCTTT. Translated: CASSRDSPMNTEAFF.

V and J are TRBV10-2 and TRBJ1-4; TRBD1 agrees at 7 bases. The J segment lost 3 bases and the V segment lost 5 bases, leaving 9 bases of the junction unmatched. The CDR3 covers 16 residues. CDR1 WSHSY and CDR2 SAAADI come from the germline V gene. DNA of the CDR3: TGCGCCAGCAGTCAACGTCAGGGGGTTTCTAATGAAAAACTGTTTTTT. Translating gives CASSQRQGVSNEKLFF.

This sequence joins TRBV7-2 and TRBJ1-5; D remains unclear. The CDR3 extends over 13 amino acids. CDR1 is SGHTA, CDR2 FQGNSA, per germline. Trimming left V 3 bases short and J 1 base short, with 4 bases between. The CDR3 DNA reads TGTGCCAGCAGCTTTGGGAGCAATCAGCCCCAGCATTTT. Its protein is CASSFGSNQPQHF.

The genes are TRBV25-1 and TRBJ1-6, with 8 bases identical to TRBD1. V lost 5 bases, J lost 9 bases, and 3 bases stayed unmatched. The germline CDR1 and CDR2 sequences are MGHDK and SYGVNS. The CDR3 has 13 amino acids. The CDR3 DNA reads TGTGCCAGCAGTCGGACAGGGACTTCACCCCTCCACTTT. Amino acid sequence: CASSRTGTSPLHF. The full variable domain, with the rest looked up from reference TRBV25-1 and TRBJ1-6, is EADIYQTPRYLVIGTGKKITLECSQTMGHDKMYWYQQDPGMELHLIHYSYGVNSTEKGDLSSESTVSRIRTEHFPLTLESARPSHTSQYLCASSRTGTSPLHFGNGTRLTVT.

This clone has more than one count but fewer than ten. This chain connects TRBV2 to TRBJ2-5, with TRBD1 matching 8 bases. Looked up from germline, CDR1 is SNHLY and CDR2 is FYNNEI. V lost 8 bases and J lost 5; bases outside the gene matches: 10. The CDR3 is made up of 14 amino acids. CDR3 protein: CASHYQDRAETQYF. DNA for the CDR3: TGTGCCAGCCACTACCAGGACAGGGCCGAGACCCAGTACTTC.

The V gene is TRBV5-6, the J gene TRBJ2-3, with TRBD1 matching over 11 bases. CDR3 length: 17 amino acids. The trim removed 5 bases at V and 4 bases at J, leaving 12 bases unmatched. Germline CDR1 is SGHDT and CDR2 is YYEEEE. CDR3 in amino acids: CASRRKTGTGGADTQYF. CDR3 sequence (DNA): TGTGCCAGCAGACGTAAGACCGGGACAGGGGGAGCAGATACGCAGTATTTT. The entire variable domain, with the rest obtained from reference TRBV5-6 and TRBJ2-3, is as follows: DAGVTQSPTHLIKTRGQQVTLRCSPKSGHDTVSWYQQALGQGPQFIFQYYEEEERQRGNFPDRFSGHQFPNYSSELNVNALLLGDSALYLCASRRKTGTGGADTQYFGPGTRLTVL.

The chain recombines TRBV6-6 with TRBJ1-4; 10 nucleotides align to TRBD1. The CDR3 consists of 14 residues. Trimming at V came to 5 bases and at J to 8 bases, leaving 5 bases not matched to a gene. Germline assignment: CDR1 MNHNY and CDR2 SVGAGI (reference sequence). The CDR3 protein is CASSGTGDGEKLFF. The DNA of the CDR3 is TGTGCCAGCAGTGGGACAGGGGATGGGGAAAAACTGTTTTTT.

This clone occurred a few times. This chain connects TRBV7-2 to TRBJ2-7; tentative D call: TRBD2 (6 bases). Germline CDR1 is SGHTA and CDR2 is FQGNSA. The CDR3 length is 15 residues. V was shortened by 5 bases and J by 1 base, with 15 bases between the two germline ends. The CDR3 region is CASSLRGGKSYEQYF. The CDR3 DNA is TGTGCCAGCAGCCTCCGTGGAGGGAAATCCTACGAGCAGTACTTC.